This T cell receptor beta chain appears in the sequencing data of a study of blood T cells in healthy people across ages. PCR was performed a second time for about 7 to 11 cycles using a sample-barcoded 5' primer and a J-beta primer mix. TCRdb independently ran MiXCR on the 5' RACE reads; one entry per CDR3 protein. The repertoire includes about 640,000 distinct CDR3 sequences, roughly 50% of them detected once, and 30% to 45% sits in the top ten. This clonotype was seen more than once but under ten times. This TCR derives from a man in his sixties in good health. Source material: blood.

CDR3 sequence (DNA): TGTGCCAGCAGCTCCTTTGGCTCTGGGGCCAACGTCCTGACTTTC. It translates to CASSSFGSGANVLTF. The chain couples TRBV7-2 to TRBJ2-6, with D unresolved. The germline gives CDR1 SGHTA, CDR2 FQGNSA. The CDR3 loop spans 15 amino acids. V lost 4 bases, J lost 0 bases, and 7 bases lay in between.